These 9 T cell receptor beta chains share one sample of origin, sequenced in a study of T-cell reconstitution after alpha-beta-depleted transplantation in children. Findings and caveats of the study: T-cell counts and diversity were attributed mostly to newly produced T cells one year after transplant.

Unique molecular identifiers were incorporated during preparation of the TCRbeta library. One entry per CDR3 protein results from TCRdb running MiXCR on the PCR reads. Altogether around 270,000 distinct CDR3 sequences are present, about 7.3% being singletons, with the ten largest covering around 10%. No cognate antigen is known for these TCRs. Sequenced material: peripheral blood, taken 360 days after TCRalphabeta/CD19-depleted stem cell transplant. Receptors originate from a female patient aged 2-10 years who had a stem cell transplant for Fanconi anemia, so the T cells may come from the graft donor.

This clonotype was picked up many times. This chain uses TRBV5-4 with TRBJ2-3, with 12 positions matching TRBD2. This CDR3 is built from 17 residues. Per germline, CDR1 SGHNT and CDR2 YYREEE (reference sequence). The V and J ends lost 4 bases and 5 bases, in that order; junction bases with no gene match: 11. The CDR3 sequence is CASSTRTSGVGGDTQYF. The CDR3 bases are TGTGCCAGCAGCACCCGGACTAGCGGGGTGGGCGGAGATACGCAGTATTTT.

The chain carries TRBV5-6 and TRBJ2-7; 14 nucleotides line up with TRBD2. Trimming took 0 bases from V and 2 from J; bases not matched to a gene: 7. The CDR3 is 18 residues long. In germline, CDR1 is SGHDT, CDR2 YYEEEE. CDR3 region: CASSLGTSGGPGPYEQYF. Here the CDR3 DNA reads TGTGCCAGCAGCTTGGGGACTAGCGGGGGGCCCGGCCCCTACGAGCAGTACTTC. The entire variable domain, with the rest obtained from reference TRBV5-6 and TRBJ2-7, is as follows: DAGVTQSPTHLIKTRGQQVTLRCSPKSGHDTVSWYQQALGQGPQFIFQYYEEEERQRGNFPDRFSGHQFPNYSSELNVNALLLGDSALYLCASSLGTSGGPGPYEQYFGPGTRLTVT.

In this sample, this clonotype turned up many times. This chain's CDR3 is CASSFGLYPRETQYF. The CDR3 nucleotides read TGTGCCAGCAGCTTCGGCTTATACCCAAGGGAGACCCAGTACTTC. The chain combines TRBV7-2 with TRBJ2-5; D is ambiguous. This CDR3 has 15 amino acids. Germline V lookup: CDR1 SGHTA, CDR2 FQGNSA. The V gene lost 3 bases and the J gene lost 5 bases, with 16 bases spanning the gap.

The chain's CDR3 is CSAGPDRPSTNEQFF. The DNA of the CDR3 is TGCAGTGCGGGCCCGGACAGGCCCTCTACGAATGAGCAGTTCTTC. This chain connects TRBV20-1 to TRBJ2-1; TRBD1 matches 7 bases. The CDR3 contains 15 residues. The germline gives CDR1 DFQATT, CDR2 SNEGSKA (reference sequence). V was pared by 6 bases and J by 7 bases, with 15 bases of the junction left unmatched.

This clonotype occurred a few times. The chain carries TRBV20-1 and TRBJ2-7; TRBD2 aligns across 8 bases. Per the germline V gene, CDR1 is DFQATT and CDR2 is SNEGSKA (reference sequence). Trimming cost V 3 bases and J 5 bases; bases outside gene matches: 9. The CDR3 has 14 amino acids. This CDR3 is CSASLSGSFDEQYF. CDR3 in DNA: TGCAGTGCTAGTTTAAGCGGGAGCTTCGACGAGCAGTACTTC.

This clonotype was seen ten or more times. The V gene is TRBV7-9, the J gene TRBJ1-3; no definite D call. Germline values: CDR1 SEHNR, CDR2 FQNEAQ (reference sequence). Trimming left V 5 bases short and J 4 bases short, with 18 bases between. This CDR3 comprises 16 residues. CDR3 bases: TGTGCCAGCAGCCCTGACGGGGTAATTTTAGGAAACACCATATATTTT. Its protein product is CASSPDGVILGNTIYF.

Of note for this clonotype: A much larger clone is a single base away; this may be a read error. The conserved phenylalanine or tryptophan is not found at the CDR3 terminus, so this likely reflects a read error. This sequence joins TRBV7-9 and TRBJ1-1, with D maybe TRBD1 (5 bases). The germline V and J ends were trimmed by 5 bases and 2 bases, with 12 bases remaining between them. Germline V gene lookup returns CDR1 SEHNR and CDR2 FQNEAQ (reference sequence). The CDR3 is 14 residues long. In nucleotides, the CDR3 is TGTGCCAGCAGCCCCCAGGGACCTAACACTGAAGCTTTCTCT. This codes for CASSPQGPNTEAFS.

The chain links TRBV3-1 to TRBJ1-1; a weak D match, TRBD1 (5 bases). V dropped 2 bases and J dropped 4 bases, with 14 bases sitting between them. This CDR3 comprises 15 residues. CDR1 and CDR2 (germline): LGHDT, YNNKEL (reference sequence). The CDR3 DNA reads as TGTGCCAGCAGCCAATACCCGACAGTGGGCACTGAAGCTTTCTTT. Protein sequence: CASSQYPTVGTEAFF.

This clonotype was picked up many times. The gene calls are TRBV20-1 and TRBJ2-1; D tentatively reads TRBD1 or TRBD2 (5 bases each). The CDR3 spans 18 residues. Trimming left V 2 bases short and J 1 base short, with 21 bases between. Germline loops: CDR1 DFQATT, CDR2 SNEGSKA (reference sequence). CDR3 bases: TGCAGTGCTAGACCCGCTTTCCCGGGACCCAAATCCTACAATGAGCAGTTCTTC. Translated, it gives CSARPAFPGPKSYNEQFF.